This T cell receptor beta chain was observed in a study of blood T cell repertoires in COVID-19. Study at large: Material from acute and convalescent COVID-19 was sourced from the United States, Italy and Spain.

This CDR3 has 19 amino acids. Germline V CDR1 and CDR2: SGHDT, YYEEEE. Trimming took 4 bases from V and 1 from J, leaving 24 bases between them. Authors' data handling: Amplified reference gene primers provided the basis for estimating nucleated cell counts. Assay used: immunoSEQ multiplex PCR; TCRdb lists only in-frame clones, some missing. V, J and clone size are taken as reported in that table, and D and trimming were inferred from the DNA itself. This sample has 60,000 to 65,000 clones; roughly 76% occur once, and the top ten carry around 5%. What was sequenced was peripheral blood. The receptor comes from a human donor in a cohort sampled during active COVID-19. This chain links TRBV5-6 with TRBJ1-5; TRBD1 is a possible D gene (5 bases). The CDR3 loop is CASSPARAVQWESNQPQHF. The CDR3 coding sequence is TGTGCCAGCAGCCCGGCCAGGGCAGTACAATGGGAAAGCAATCAGCCCCAGCATTTT.